A single sample gave rise to the 3 T cell receptor beta chains below, sequenced in a study of T-cell reconstitution after alpha-beta-depleted transplantation in children. Using unique molecular identifiers, the investigators prepared the TCRbeta library. TCRdb re-analysed the PCR reads in MiXCR, keeping a single row per CDR3 protein. The sample shows 250,000 or so distinct CDR3 sequences, more than 20% of them seen only once. Sequencing used PBMCs, mostly from graft donor cells, obtained 360 days after TCRalphabeta/CD19-depleted stem cell transplant. The source is a female patient aged 2-15 years who had a stem cell transplant for congenital amegakaryocytic thrombocytopenia, so the T cells may come from the graft donor.

The CDR3 loop reads CASSFLAGGPTGELFF. CDR3 DNA: TGTGCCAGCAGTTTCCTAGCGGGAGGCCCTACCGGGGAGCTGTTTTTT. The chain is built from TRBV6-2 or TRBV6-3 and TRBJ2-2, with 11 bases aligning to TRBD2. V lost 4 bases, J lost 5 bases, and 6 bases stayed unmatched. Germline CDR1 reads MNHEY; CDR2 reads SVGEGT. The CDR3 totals 16 residues.

The V call is TRBV7-6, the J call TRBJ2-2, with unresolved D. Per germline, CDR1 SGHVS and CDR2 FNYEAQ. V shed 1 base and J shed 3 bases, with 9 bases lying between them. This CDR3 spans 15 amino acids. CDR3 sequence reads: CASSLGSSHTGELFF. In DNA, the CDR3 is TGTGCCAGCAGCTTAGGGAGTTCGCACACCGGGGAGCTGTTTTTT. The variable domain in full, completed from reference TRBV7-6 and TRBJ2-2, reads GAGVSQSPRYKVTKRGQDVALRCDPISGHVSLYWYRQALGQGPEFLTYFNYEAQQDKSGLPNDRFSAERPEGSISTLTIQRTEQRDSAMYRCASSLGSSHTGELFFGEGSRLTVL.

V and J are TRBV10-3 and TRBJ1-1, with TRBD1 matching over 8 bases. CDR3 size: 13 residues. V was pared by 6 bases and J by 3 bases, with 3 bases of the junction left unmatched. Germline V CDR1 and CDR2: ENHRY, SYGVKD. The CDR3 nucleotides are TGTGCCATCAGCAGGACAGGGTACACTGAAGCTTTCTTT. Amino acid sequence: CAISRTGYTEAFF.